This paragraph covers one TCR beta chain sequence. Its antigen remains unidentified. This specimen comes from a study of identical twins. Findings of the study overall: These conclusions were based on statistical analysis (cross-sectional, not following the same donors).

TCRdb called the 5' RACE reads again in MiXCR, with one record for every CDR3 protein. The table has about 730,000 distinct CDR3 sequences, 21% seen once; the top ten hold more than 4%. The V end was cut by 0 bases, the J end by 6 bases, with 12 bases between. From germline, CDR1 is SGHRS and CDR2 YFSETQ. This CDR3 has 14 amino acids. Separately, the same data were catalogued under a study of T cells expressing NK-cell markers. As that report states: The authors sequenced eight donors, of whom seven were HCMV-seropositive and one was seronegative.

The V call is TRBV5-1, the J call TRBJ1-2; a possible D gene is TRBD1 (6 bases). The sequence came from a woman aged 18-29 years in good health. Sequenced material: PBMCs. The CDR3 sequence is CASSLGSQGNGYTF. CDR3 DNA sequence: TGCGCCAGCAGCTTGGGTTCTCAGGGGAATGGCTACACCTTC.